Given below is one T cell receptor beta chain in context. These data belong to a study of technical replicates of blood from a handful of donors. Sequenced by immunoSEQ multiplex PCR; TCRdb stores in-frame clones only, minus some. The table records roughly 93,000 clones, 95% of them present only once. CDR1 is MDHEN, CDR2 SYDVKM, per germline. Between the trimmed V and J ends, which lost 3 bases and 7 bases, there was a span of 12 bases. The CDR3 contains 13 residues. This clonotype originated in a human donor in good health. This chain connects TRBV28 to TRBJ2-5, with a tentative D call TRBD1 (6 bases). The sequencing sample was made of T cells isolated from PBMCs. CDR3 protein: CASSLRQAGTQYF. CDR3 coding DNA: TGTGCCAGCAGTTTGCGACAGGCGGGGACCCAGTACTTC.